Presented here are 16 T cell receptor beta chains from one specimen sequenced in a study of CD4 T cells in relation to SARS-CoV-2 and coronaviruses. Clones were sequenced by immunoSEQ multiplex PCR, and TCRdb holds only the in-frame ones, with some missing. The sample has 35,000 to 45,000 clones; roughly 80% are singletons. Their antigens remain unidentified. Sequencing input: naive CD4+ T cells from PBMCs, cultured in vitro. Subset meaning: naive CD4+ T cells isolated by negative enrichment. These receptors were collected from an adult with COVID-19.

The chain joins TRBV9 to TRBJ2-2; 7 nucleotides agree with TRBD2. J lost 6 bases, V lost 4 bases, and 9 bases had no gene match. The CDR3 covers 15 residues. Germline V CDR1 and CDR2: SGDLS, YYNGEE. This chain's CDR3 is CASSKTSTAAGELFF. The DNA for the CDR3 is TGTGCCAGCAGCAAGACTAGCACGGCAGCCGGGGAGCTGTTTTTT.

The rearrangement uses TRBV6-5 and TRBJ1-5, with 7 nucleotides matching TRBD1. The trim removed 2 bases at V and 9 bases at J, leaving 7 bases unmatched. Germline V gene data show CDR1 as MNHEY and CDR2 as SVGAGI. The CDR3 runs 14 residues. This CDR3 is CASSYDRVGAPQHF. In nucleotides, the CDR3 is TGTGCCAGCAGTTACGACAGGGTTGGTGCGCCCCAGCATTTT.

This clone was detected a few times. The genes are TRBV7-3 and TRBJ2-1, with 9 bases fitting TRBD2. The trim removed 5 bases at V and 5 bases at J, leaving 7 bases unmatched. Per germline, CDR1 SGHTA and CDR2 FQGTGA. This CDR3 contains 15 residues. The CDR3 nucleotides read TGTGCCAGCAGCGCGACTAGCGGAGCCCACAATGAGCAGTTCTTC. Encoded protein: CASSATSGAHNEQFF.

The CDR3 DNA reads as TGCGCCAGCAGCCGACGGTGGGAGTCCAGCGGGGAGCGAGGCCAGTACTTC. Its protein product is CASSRRWESSGERGQYF. The chain links TRBV5-1 to TRBJ2-5; 7 nucleotides match TRBD2. The CDR3 contains 17 residues. V lost 4 bases and J lost 10; bases outside the gene matches: 22. Germline CDR1 reads SGHRS; CDR2 reads YFSETQ.

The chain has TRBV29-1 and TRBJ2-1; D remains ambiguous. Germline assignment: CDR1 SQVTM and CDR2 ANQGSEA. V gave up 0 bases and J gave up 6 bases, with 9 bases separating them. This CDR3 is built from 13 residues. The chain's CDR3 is CSVEDPYGNEQFF. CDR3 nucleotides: TGCAGCGTTGAAGACCCCTATGGCAATGAGCAGTTCTTC.

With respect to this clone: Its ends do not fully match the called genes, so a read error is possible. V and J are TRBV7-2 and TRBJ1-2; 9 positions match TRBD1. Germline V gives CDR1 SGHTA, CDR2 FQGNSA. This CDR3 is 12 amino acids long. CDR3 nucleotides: TGTGCCAGCAGCACACCGGGACAGGGCGTCATCTTC. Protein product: CASSTPGQGVIF.

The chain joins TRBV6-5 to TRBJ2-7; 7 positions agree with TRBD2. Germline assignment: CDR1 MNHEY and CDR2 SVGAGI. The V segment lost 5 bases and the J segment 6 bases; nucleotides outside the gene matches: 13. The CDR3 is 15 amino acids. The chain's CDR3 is CASSRGGRGTGEQYF. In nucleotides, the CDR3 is TGTGCCAGCAGTAGGGGCGGGAGAGGGACGGGCGAGCAGTACTTC.

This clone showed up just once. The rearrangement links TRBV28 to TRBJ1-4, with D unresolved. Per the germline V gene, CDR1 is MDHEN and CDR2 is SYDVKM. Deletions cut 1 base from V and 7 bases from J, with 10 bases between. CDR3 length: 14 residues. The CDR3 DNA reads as TGTGCCAGCAGTTTATCGGTATTGGGTGAAAAACTGTTTTTT. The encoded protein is CASSLSVLGEKLFF. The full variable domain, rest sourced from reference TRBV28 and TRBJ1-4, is DVKVTQSSRYLVKRTGEKVFLECVQDMDHENMFWYRQDPGLGLRLIYFSYDVKMKEKGDIPEGYSVSREKKERFSLILESASTNQTSMYLCASSLSVLGEKLFFGSGTQLSVL.

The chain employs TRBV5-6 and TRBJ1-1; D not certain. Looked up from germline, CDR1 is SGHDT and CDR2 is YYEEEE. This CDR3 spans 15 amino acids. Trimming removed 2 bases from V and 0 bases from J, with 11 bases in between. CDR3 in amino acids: CASSFGGRMNTEAFF. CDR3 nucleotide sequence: TGTGCCAGCAGCTTCGGCGGGAGGATGAACACTGAAGCTTTCTTT.

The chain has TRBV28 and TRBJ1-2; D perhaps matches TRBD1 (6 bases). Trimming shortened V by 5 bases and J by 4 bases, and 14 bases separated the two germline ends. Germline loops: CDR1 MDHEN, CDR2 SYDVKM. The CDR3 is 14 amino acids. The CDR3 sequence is CASSPSGGSYGYTF. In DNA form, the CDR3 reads TGTGCCAGCAGTCCTAGCGGGGGCAGCTATGGCTACACCTTC.

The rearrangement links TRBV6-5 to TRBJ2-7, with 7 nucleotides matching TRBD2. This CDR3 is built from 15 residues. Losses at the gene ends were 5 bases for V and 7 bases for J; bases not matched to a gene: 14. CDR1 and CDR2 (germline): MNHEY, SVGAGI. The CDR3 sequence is CASSRTPLGGREQYF. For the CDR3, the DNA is TGTGCCAGCAGTCGAACCCCCCTGGGCGGGAGAGAGCAGTACTTC.

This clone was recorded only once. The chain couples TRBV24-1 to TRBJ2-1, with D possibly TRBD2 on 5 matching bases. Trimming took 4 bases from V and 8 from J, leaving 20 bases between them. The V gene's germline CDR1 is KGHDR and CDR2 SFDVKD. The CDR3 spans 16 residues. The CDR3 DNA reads TGTGCCACCAGTGACTCGTGGGGAGCAGGCCAGGATGAGCAGTTCTTC. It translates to CATSDSWGAGQDEQFF.

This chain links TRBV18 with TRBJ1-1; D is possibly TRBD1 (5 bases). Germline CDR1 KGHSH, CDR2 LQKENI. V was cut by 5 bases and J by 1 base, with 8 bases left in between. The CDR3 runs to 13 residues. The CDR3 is CASSTDRNTEAFF. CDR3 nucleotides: TGTGCCAGCTCAACAGACAGGAACACTGAAGCTTTCTTT. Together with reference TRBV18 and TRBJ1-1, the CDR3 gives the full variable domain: NAGVMQNPRHLVRRRGQEARLRCSPMKGHSHVYWYRQLPEEGLKFMVYLQKENIIDESGMPKERFSAEFPKEGPSILRIQQVVRGDSAAYFCASSTDRNTEAFFGQGTRLTVV.

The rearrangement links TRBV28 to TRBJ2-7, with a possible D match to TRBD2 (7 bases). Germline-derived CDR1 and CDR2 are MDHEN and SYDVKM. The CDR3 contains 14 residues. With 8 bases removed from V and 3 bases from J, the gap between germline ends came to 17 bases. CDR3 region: CASQRGGTDYEQYF. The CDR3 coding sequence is TGTGCCAGCCAAAGGGGGGGCACGGACTACGAGCAGTACTTC.

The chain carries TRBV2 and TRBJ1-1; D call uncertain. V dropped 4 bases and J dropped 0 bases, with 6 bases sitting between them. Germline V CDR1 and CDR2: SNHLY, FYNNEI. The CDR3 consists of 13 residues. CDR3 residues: CASSVGMNTEAFF. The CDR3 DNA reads TGTGCCAGCAGTGTGGGGATGAACACTGAAGCTTTCTTT. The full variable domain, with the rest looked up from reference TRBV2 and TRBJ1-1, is EPEVTQTPSHQVTQMGQEVILRCVPISNHLYFYWYRQILGQKVEFLVSFYNNEISEKSEIFDDQFSVERPDGSNFTLKIRSTKLEDSAMYFCASSVGMNTEAFFGQGTRLTVV.

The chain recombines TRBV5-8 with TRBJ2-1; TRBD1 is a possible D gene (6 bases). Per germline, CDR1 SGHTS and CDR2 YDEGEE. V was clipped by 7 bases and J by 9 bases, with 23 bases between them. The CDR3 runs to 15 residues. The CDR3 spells CASGGSLTRVGEQFF. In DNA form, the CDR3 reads TGTGCCAGCGGGGGCTCGCTAACCCGAGTCGGTGAGCAGTTCTTC.